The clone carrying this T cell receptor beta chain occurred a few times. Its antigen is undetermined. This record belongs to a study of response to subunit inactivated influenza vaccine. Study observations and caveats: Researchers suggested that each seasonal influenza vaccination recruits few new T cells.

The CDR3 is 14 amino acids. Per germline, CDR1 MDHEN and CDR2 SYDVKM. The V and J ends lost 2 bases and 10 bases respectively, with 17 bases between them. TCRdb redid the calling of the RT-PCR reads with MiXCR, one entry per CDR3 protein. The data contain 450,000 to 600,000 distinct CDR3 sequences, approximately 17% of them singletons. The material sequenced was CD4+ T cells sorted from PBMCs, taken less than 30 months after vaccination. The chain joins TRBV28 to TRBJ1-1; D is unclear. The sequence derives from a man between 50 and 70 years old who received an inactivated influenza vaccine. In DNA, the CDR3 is TGTGCCAGCAGTTTAGTGGGTGGCGGCCCCAGAGCTTTCTTT. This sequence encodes CASSLVGGGPRAFF. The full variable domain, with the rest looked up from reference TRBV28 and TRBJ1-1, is DVKVTQSSRYLVKRTGEKVFLECVQDMDHENMFWYRQDPGLGLRLIYFSYDVKMKEKGDIPEGYSVSREKKERFSLILESASTNQTSMYLCASSLVGGGPRAFFGQGTRLTVV.